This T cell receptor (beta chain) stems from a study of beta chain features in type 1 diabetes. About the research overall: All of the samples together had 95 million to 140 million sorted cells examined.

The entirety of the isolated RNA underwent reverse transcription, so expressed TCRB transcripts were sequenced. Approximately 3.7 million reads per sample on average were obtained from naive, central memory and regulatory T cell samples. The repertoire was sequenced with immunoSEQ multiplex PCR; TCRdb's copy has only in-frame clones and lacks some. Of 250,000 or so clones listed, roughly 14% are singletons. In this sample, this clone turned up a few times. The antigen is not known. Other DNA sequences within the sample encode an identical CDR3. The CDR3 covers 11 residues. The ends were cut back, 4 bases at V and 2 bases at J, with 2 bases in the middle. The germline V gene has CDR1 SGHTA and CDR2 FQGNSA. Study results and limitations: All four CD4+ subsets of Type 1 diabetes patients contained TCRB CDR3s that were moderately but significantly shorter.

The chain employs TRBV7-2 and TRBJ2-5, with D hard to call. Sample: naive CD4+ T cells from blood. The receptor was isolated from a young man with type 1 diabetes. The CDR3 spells CASSSQETQYF. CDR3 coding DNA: TGTGCCAGCAGCTCACAAGAGACCCAGTACTTC.